This TCR beta chain was documented in a study of blood T cell repertoires in COVID-19 (dated by TCRdb to about 2020). Describing the broader study: Collaborator samples came from the United States, Italy and Spain and covered acute and convalescent phases of COVID-19. The prospective study material was composed of cDNA or gDNA derived from T cells, B-cell-depleted T cells, or PBMCs. The dataset comprised deeply sampled blood TCRbeta repertoires from subjects exposed to, actively infected with, or recovered from COVID-19. The repertoires were made available in a free public database intended to serve as a resource for research on the immune response to SARS-CoV-2. Samples were obtained from the ongoing ImmuneRACE study (first 160 participants) and from approximately 1,200 subjects provided by 6 global collaborators. Sample metadata almost always included a de-identified subject ID, COVID-19 status, age in years and sex. Where HLA class I and class II types were available, the types were taken from metadata supplied by the sample provider, not from assay-based typing.

As regards this clone: Its antigen is still unknown. No clone much larger than this one lies a single base away; base qualities are absent.

Study-level results and caveats: How much clinical and demographic metadata was included differed by source and by participant, and the metadata was provided uncurated.

The collaborating institutions used their own protocols to collect whole blood in K2EDTA tubes. For TCRbeta analysis, collaborators shipped samples in one of three forms: frozen whole blood, isolated PBMCs, or DNA extracted from either of those sample types. Counted from cysteine to phenylalanine, this CDR3 has 16 amino acids. Only CDR3 DNA remains: 48 bases, in frame from the first base. Relative to germline, V is missing 1 base and J is missing 0 bases, with 5 bases of the junction outside any gene match. CDR1 and CDR2 are drawn from the germline V gene: SGHTA, FQGTGA. TCRbeta CDR3 regions were amplified from genomic DNA using the immunoSEQ Assay, a bias-controlled multiplex PCR. The study's processing was this. The number of nucleated cells in each sample was estimated by amplification of reference gene primers within the assay. To quantify the absolute abundance of each unique TCRbeta CDR3 rearrangement, sequence reads were collapsed and filtered. For each sample, productive Simpson clonality was calculated as the square root of Simpson's diversity index over productive rearrangements. This is the immuneACCESS table as TCRdb keeps it, with only in-frame sequences that have V and J called. A part of the clones is gone; compared with another copy, unresolved V genes explain less than half, and the rest is unexplained. The V and J calls and clone size come from that table; D and trimming were worked out from the DNA. The sample table records 300,000 or so clones; more than 75% of these occur just once. 1% of the sample is in the top ten clones.

Sequenced input: peripheral blood. The clonotype was recovered from a man aged 50-60 years with active or convalescent COVID-19. The chain employs TRBV7-3 and TRBJ1-1; 7 bases in between match TRBD1. The base sequence is TGTGCCAGCAGCTTAAGCGCAGGGGGAATGAACACTGAAGCTTTCTTT. This gives the protein CASSLSAGGMNTEAFF. The CDR3 plus the reference TRBV7-3 and TRBJ1-1 genes for the other parts give the full variable domain: GAGVSQTPSNKVTEKGKYVELRCDPISGHTALYWYRQSLGQGPEFLIYFQGTGAADDSGLPNDRFFAVRPEGSVSTLKIQRTERGDSAVYLCASSLSAGGMNTEAFFGQGTRLTVV.